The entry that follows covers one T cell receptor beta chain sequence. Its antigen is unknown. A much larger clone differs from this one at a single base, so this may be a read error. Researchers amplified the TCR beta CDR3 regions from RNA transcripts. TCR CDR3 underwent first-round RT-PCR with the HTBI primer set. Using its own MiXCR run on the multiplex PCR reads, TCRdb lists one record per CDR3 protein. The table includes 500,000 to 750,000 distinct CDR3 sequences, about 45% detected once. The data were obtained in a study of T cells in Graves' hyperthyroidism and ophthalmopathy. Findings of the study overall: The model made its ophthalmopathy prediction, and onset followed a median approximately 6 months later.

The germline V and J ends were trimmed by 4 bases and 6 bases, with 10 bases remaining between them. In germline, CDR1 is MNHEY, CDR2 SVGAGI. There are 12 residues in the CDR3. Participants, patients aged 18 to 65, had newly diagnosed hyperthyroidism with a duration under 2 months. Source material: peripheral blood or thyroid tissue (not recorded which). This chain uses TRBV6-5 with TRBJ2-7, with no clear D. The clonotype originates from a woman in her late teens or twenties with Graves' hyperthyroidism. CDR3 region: CASSWSLLEQYF. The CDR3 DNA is TGTGCCAGCAGTTGGAGCCTACTCGAGCAGTACTTC.